One and the same sample provided the 13 T cell receptor beta chains below, sequenced in a study of cytomegalovirus exposure and HLA in healthy donors. This table comes from immunoSEQ multiplex PCR, and its TCRdb copy is limited to in-frame clones, with some not included. This table holds roughly 140,000 clones, less than 90% found once. The sample taken for sequencing was PBMCs. These receptors all come from a woman aged 18-35 years in good health and CMV-seropositive.

The rearrangement joins TRBV2 to TRBJ1-4; tentative D call: TRBD1 (6 bases). CDR1 is SNHLY, CDR2 FYNNEI, per germline. V was clipped by 4 bases and J by 10 bases, with 13 bases between them. This CDR3 comprises 13 residues. CDR3: CASSGGGAGKLFF. The CDR3 bases are TGTGCCAGCAGTGGGGGGGGCGCGGGAAAACTGTTTTTT.

V usage is TRBV14 and J usage is TRBJ2-7, with D unresolved. The germline CDR1 and CDR2 sequences are SGHDN and FVKESK. V was trimmed by 3 bases and J by 4 bases, leaving 10 bases between them. The CDR3 consists of 13 residues. CDR3 in DNA: TGTGCCAGCAGCCATCACGATCTATACGAGCAGTACTTC. It translates to CASSHHDLYEQYF.

V usage is TRBV4-1 and J usage is TRBJ1-4; 8 nucleotides line up with TRBD1. This CDR3 is built from 12 residues. Germline-derived CDR1 and CDR2 are MGHRA and YSYEKL. Trimming cost V 3 bases and J 17 bases; bases outside gene matches: 8. CDR3: CASSQTGQATFF. The CDR3 bases are TGCGCCAGCAGCCAGACGGGACAGGCGACATTTTTT.

The V and J genes are TRBV4-1 and TRBJ1-1; D is ambiguous. The CDR3 spans 15 residues. Per germline, CDR1 MGHRA and CDR2 YSYEKL. Trimming stripped 4 bases from V and 6 bases from J, with 18 bases between. CDR3 DNA sequence: TGCGCCAGCAGCCCCTCCGCTGCCCTCCAGGCTGAAGCTTTCTTT. This encodes CASSPSAALQAEAFF.

The gene calls are TRBV29-1 and TRBJ1-1; the D gene is possibly TRBD1 (5 bases). CDR3 length: 12 residues. CDR1 SQVTM and CDR2 ANQGSEA come from the germline V gene. V dropped 8 bases and J dropped 1 base, with 11 bases sitting between them. DNA of the CDR3: TGCAGCACCATGACAGCGAACACTGAAGCTTTCTTT. Protein sequence: CSTMTANTEAFF.

This clone was seen a few times. The gene calls are TRBV5-1 and TRBJ1-2; TRBD1 aligns across 8 bases. The germline V gene encodes CDR1 SGHRS and CDR2 YFSETQ. The V and J ends lost 4 bases and 2 bases, in that order; junction bases with no gene match: 7. The CDR3 extends over 15 amino acids. The CDR3 coding sequence is TGCGCCAGCAGCCCGAGGACAGGGAAGAACTATGGCTACACCTTC. This encodes CASSPRTGKNYGYTF. Based on the CDR3 plus reference TRBV5-1 and TRBJ1-2, the full variable domain is KAGVTQTPRYLIKTRGQQVTLSCSPISGHRSVSWYQQTPGQGLQFLFEYFSETQRNKGNFPGRFSGRQFSNSRSEMNVSTLELGDSALYLCASSPRTGKNYGYTFGSGTRLTVV.

The sample holds many counts of this clone. The CDR3 DNA is TGTGCCAGCAGTCTTGACACGCTAAAGGGGGAGACCCAGTACTTC. Translation: CASSLDTLKGETQYF. The rearrangement joins TRBV28 to TRBJ2-5; D is perhaps TRBD1 (5 bases). Per germline, CDR1 MDHEN and CDR2 SYDVKM. This CDR3 has 15 residues. V lost 5 bases to trimming and J lost 5 bases, with 18 bases between them. The entire variable domain, with the rest obtained from reference TRBV28 and TRBJ2-5, is as follows: DVKVTQSSRYLVKRTGEKVFLECVQDMDHENMFWYRQDPGLGLRLIYFSYDVKMKEKGDIPEGYSVSREKKERFSLILESASTNQTSMYLCASSLDTLKGETQYFGPGTRLLVL.

This chain connects TRBV6-1 to TRBJ2-1, with 9 bases aligning to TRBD1. This CDR3 has 15 residues. CDR1 MNHNS and CDR2 SASEGT come from the germline V gene. V was pared by 4 bases and J by 3 bases, with 4 bases of the junction left unmatched. The CDR3 DNA follows: TGTGCCAGCAGTGGTGGGACAGGGATCTACAATGAGCAGTTCTTC. It codes for CASSGGTGIYNEQFF.

This clone was recorded once. The gene calls are TRBV5-1 and TRBJ2-5, with TRBD1 matching 9 bases. V shed 1 base, J shed 5 bases, and the junction held 9 bases outside the gene matches. The CDR3 consists of 16 residues. Germline CDR1 reads SGHRS; CDR2 reads YFSETQ. The CDR3 bases are TGCGCCAGCAGCTTGCGGGGGAACAGGGGGCCGGAGACCCAGTACTTC. Amino acid sequence: CASSLRGNRGPETQYF.

V gene TRBV14 combines with J gene TRBJ2-5; possible D gene TRBD2, 6 bases. Germline V lookup: CDR1 SGHDN, CDR2 FVKESK. Trimming removed 1 base at V and 1 base at J, with 10 bases between. CDR3 length: 15 residues. The CDR3 region is CASSQGTIRQETQYF. The DNA for the CDR3 is TGTGCCAGCAGCCAAGGGACTATCCGCCAAGAGACCCAGTACTTC.

The J gene is TRBJ2-6, the V gene TRBV18; 7 bases fit TRBD1. After removal of 8 bases from V and 0 bases from J, the junction contained 7 bases not matched to a gene. The CDR3 is 16 amino acids. From germline, CDR1 is KGHSH and CDR2 LQKENI. CDR3 protein: CASPTGSYSGANVLTF. For the CDR3, the DNA is TGTGCCAGCCCGACAGGGTCGTACTCTGGGGCCAACGTCCTGACTTTC.

The CDR3: CASSPGQGASDTQYF. CDR3 bases: TGTGCCAGTAGTCCGGGACAGGGGGCCTCAGATACGCAGTATTTT. V usage is TRBV19 and J usage is TRBJ2-3, with 12 bases lining up with TRBD1. Germline lookup yields CDR1 LNHDA and CDR2 SQIVND (reference sequence). The CDR3 is 15 amino acids. Losses at the gene ends were 5 bases for V and 4 bases for J; bases not matched to a gene: 4.

The J gene is TRBJ1-2, the V gene TRBV7-2, with TRBD1 matching 7 bases. V shed 5 bases and J 5 bases; nucleotides not matched to a gene: 11. Germline loops: CDR1 SGHTA, CDR2 FQGNSA. The CDR3 totals 15 residues. The CDR3 DNA sequence: TGTGCCAGCAGCCTGAGACCCGACAGGGTATATGGCTACACCTTC. Protein product: CASSLRPDRVYGYTF.